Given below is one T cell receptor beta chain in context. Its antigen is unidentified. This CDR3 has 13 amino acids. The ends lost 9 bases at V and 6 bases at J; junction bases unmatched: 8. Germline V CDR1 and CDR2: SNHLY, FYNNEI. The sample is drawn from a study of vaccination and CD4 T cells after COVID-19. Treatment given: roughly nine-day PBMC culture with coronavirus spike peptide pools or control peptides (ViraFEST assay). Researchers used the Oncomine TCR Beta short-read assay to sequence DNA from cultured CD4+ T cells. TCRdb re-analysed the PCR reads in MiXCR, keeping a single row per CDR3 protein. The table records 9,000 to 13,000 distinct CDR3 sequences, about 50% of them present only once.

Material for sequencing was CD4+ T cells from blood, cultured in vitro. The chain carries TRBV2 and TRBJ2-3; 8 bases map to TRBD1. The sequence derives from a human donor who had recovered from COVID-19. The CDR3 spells CASRQGRRDTQYF. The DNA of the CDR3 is TGTGCCAGTAGACAGGGGCGGCGGGATACGCAGTATTTT.